This note documents a single TCR beta chain sequence. This sample was taken from a study of T-cell reconstitution after alpha-beta-depleted transplantation in children. Unique molecular identifiers were used to barcode this TCRbeta library. TCRdb ran MiXCR on the PCR reads and lists one entry per CDR3 protein. The table shows a few hundred thousand distinct CDR3 sequences, with about 16% occurring only once. CDR1 and CDR2 from the germline V gene are DFQATT and SNEGSKA (reference sequence). V shed 0 bases and J shed 8 bases, with 22 bases lying between them. The CDR3 sequence is 16 residues long. The input for sequencing was PBMCs, mostly from graft donor cells, taken 360 days after TCRalphabeta/CD19-depleted stem cell transplant. This chain uses TRBV20-1 with TRBJ1-2, with a tentative D call TRBD1 (6 bases). This receptor was obtained from a boy in the first two years of life who had a stem cell transplant for Wiskott-Aldrich syndrome, so the T cells may come from the graft donor. CDR3 coding DNA: TGCAGTGCTAGAGATCTCCGAACAGGGAACCCTAGGGGCTACACCTTC. It is translated as CSARDLRTGNPRGYTF.